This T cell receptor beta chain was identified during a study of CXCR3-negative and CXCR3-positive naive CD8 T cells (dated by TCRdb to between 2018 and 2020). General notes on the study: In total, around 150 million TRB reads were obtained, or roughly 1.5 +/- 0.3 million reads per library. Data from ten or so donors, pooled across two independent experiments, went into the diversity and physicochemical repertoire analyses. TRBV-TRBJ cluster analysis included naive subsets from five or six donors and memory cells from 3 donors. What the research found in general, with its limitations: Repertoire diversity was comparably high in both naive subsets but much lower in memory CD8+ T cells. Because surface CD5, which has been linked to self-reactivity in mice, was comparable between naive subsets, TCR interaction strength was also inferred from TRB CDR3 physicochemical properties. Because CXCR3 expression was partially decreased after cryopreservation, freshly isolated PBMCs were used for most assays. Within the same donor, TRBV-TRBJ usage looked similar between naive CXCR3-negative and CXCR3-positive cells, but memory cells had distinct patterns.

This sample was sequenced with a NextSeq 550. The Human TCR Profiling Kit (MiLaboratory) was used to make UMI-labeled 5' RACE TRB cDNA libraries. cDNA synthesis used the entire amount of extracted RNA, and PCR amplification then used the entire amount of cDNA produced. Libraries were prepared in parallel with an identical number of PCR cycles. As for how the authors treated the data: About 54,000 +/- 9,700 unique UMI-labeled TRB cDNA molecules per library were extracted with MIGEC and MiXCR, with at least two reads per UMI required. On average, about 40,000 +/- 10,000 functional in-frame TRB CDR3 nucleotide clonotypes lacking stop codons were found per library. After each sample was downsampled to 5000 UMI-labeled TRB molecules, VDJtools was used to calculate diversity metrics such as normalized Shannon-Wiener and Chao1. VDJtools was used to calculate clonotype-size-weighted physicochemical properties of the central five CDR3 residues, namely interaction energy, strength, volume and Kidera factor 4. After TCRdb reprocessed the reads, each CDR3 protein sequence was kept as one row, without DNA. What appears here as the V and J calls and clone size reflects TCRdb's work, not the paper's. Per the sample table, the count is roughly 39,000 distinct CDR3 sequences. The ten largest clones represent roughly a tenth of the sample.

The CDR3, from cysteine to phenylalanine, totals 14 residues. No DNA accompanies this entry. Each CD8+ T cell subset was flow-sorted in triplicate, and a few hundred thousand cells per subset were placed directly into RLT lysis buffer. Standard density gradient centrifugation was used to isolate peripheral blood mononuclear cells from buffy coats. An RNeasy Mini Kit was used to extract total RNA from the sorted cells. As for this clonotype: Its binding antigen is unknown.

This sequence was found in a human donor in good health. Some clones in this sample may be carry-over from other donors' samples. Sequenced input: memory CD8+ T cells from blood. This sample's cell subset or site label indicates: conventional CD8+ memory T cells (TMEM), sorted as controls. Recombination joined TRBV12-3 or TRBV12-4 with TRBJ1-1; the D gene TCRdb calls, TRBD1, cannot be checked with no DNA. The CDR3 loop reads CASSQDPGVPEAFF.